What follows is one T cell receptor (beta chain) and its context. Its antigen is undetermined. The entry originates in a study of T cell responses to AZD1222 COVID-19 vaccine. Study-level results: Among those given AZD1222, only six or seven were seropositive at baseline. White British ancestry dominated among donors, who included more females, and clonal diversity was possibly underestimated. Repertoire sampling happened only post peak T cell response. There were vaccine-associated CD4 TCRs across spike, dominant at 160-218 and 743-854.

In germline, CDR1 is MGHRA, CDR2 YSYEKL. This CDR3 spans 15 amino acids. Trimming stripped 4 bases from V and 0 bases from J, with 10 bases between. Sequenced by immunoSEQ multiplex PCR; TCRdb stores in-frame clones only, minus some. The sample lists approximately 140,000 clones; about 91% were seen once. The material was peripheral blood, obtained on day 0 of AZD1222 vaccination. The chain carries TRBV4-1 and TRBJ1-5; D is possibly TRBD1 (5 bases). This clonotype was obtained from an adult in good health. CDR3 sequence (DNA): TGCGCCAGCAGCCCCGGGGACTTTAGCAATCAGCCCCAGCATTTT. As protein: CASSPGDFSNQPQHF.